The T cell receptor (beta chain) described here comes from a study of shared clonotypes between healthy human individuals. V was shortened by 3 bases and J by 7 bases, with 10 bases between the two germline ends. Germline V lookup: CDR1 KGHSH, CDR2 LQKENI. The CDR3 spans 13 residues. In the case of this clone: Other DNA sequences in this specimen translate into the identical CDR3.

Each cell subset's genomic DNA was divided evenly among several immunoSEQ plates. Using immunoSEQ multiplex PCR, the repertoire was profiled, and TCRdb retains in-frame clones only, with some absent. The sample carries fewer than 2.5 million clones, roughly 93% recorded once. The sequenced sample consisted of naive CD4+ T cells from PBMCs. Subset meaning: CD45RA+ positively selected. This TCR was sampled from a man aged 18 to 35 in good health. Some clones in this sample may be carry-over from other donors' samples. The chain employs TRBV18 and TRBJ1-5, with unresolved D. The CDR3 loop reads CASSPGVGQPQHF. The CDR3 nucleotides are TGTGCCAGCTCACCTGGGGTTGGGCAGCCCCAGCATTTT.